This T cell receptor (beta chain) was sequenced for a study of identical twins. Losses at the gene ends were 3 bases for V and 1 base for J; bases not matched to a gene: 9. CDR1 and CDR2 from the germline V gene are MGHRA and YSYEKL. The CDR3 totals 20 residues. MiXCR, applied by TCRdb to the 5' RACE reads, yields one record per CDR3 protein. The sample has 400,000 or so distinct CDR3 sequences, 9% seen once. The chain recombines TRBV4-1 with TRBJ2-4; TRBD2 agrees at 16 bases. Sequencing used naive T cells sorted from blood. The clonotype comes from a woman aged 45-60 years in good health. The CDR3 DNA follows: TGCGCCAGCAGCCAGTCCGGGACTAGCGGGAGGGCCTCGGCCAAAAACATTCAGTACTTC. Translation: CASSQSGTSGRASAKNIQYF.